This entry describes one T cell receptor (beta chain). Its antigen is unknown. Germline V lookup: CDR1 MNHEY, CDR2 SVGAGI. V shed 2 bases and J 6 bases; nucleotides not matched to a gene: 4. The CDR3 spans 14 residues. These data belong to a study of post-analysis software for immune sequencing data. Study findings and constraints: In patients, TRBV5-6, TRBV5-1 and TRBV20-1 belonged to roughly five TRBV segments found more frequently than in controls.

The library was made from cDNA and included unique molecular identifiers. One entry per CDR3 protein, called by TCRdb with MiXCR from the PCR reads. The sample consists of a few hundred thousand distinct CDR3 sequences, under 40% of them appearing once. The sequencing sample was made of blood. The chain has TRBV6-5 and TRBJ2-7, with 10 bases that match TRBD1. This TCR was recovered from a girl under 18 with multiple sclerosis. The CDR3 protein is CASSYTGQGSEQYF. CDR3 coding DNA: TGTGCCAGCAGTTACACGGGACAGGGGTCCGAGCAGTACTTC.